The rows below give T cell receptor beta chains drawn from one sample of a study of blood T cell repertoires in COVID-19. Clones were read by immunoSEQ multiplex PCR, and TCRdb kept only the in-frame ones, dropping some. The sample yields around 300,000 clones, 90% seen once. What was sequenced was PBMCs or T cells enriched from blood (not recorded which). These receptors all stem from a woman in her late teens or twenties with acute COVID-19. Each CDR3 is given with its conserved first and last residue. The order of the fields is V gene, clone size, J gene, D gene, CDR3 DNA, CDR3 protein. D genes are given only for firm matches. Clone size, where shown, is once, few, many, or a class for clones that have expanded.

V gene: TRBV19; clone size: .; J gene: TRBJ1-2; D gene: TRBD1; CDR3 DNA: TGTGCCAGTAGTATCTCATTTACAGGGGGGAGAAACTATGGCTACACCTTC; CDR3 protein: CASSISFTGGRNYGYTF
V gene: TRBV19; clone size: .; J gene: TRBJ2-2; D gene: .; CDR3 DNA: TGTGCCAGTAACCCTTGGGCGTTCGCGAACACCGGGGAGCTGTTTTTT; CDR3 protein: CASNPWAFANTGELFF
V gene: TRBV6-5; clone size: .; J gene: TRBJ1-2; D gene: .; CDR3 DNA: TGTGCCAGCTCCCGTGGGGGGGTAAGGCCGGGCTACACCTTC; CDR3 protein: CASSRGGVRPGYTF
V gene: TRBV7-2; clone size: .; J gene: TRBJ1-2; D gene: TRBD1; CDR3 DNA: TGTGCCAGCAGCTCGGGACAGGGCGACTATGGCTACACCTTC; CDR3 protein: CASSSGQGDYGYTF
V gene: TRBV28; clone size: once; J gene: TRBJ1-2; D gene: .; CDR3 DNA: TGTGCCAGCAGCCTGGGGGGGGGTGGCTACACCTTC; CDR3 protein: CASSLGGGGYTF
V gene: TRBV11-3; clone size: .; J gene: TRBJ2-2; D gene: .; CDR3 DNA: TGTGCCAGCAGCTCAAGGTGGGCTAGCGAGAACACCGGGGAGCTGTTTTTT; CDR3 protein: CASSSRWASENTGELFF
V gene: TRBV20-1; clone size: .; J gene: TRBJ2-5; D gene: TRBD2; CDR3 DNA: TGCAGTGCTAGTTCCAGCGGGAGAGTCCTGGGGACCCAGTACTTC; CDR3 protein: CSASSSGRVLGTQYF
V gene: TRBV5-1; clone size: .; J gene: TRBJ2-5; D gene: .; CDR3 DNA: TGCGCCAGCAGCTTGGAAGTGACGAGCGGTCAAGAGACCCAGTACTTC; CDR3 protein: CASSLEVTSGQETQYF
V gene: TRBV2; clone size: .; J gene: TRBJ2-3; D gene: .; CDR3 DNA: TGTGCCAGCAGTGAATGGTTAGACATTTCTAGCACAGATACGCAGTATTTT; CDR3 protein: CASSEWLDISSTDTQYF
V gene: TRBV19; clone size: .; J gene: TRBJ1-5; D gene: TRBD1; CDR3 DNA: TGTGCCAGTAGTTACCAGGGGGATCAGCCCCAGCATTTT; CDR3 protein: CASSYQGDQPQHF
V gene: TRBV28; clone size: .; J gene: TRBJ2-4; D gene: .; CDR3 DNA: TGTGCCAGCAGTTTAAGCGTAGCCAAAAACATTCAGTACTTC; CDR3 protein: CASSLSVAKNIQYF
V gene: TRBV6-2/TRBV6-3; clone size: .; J gene: TRBJ1-5; D gene: .; CDR3 DNA: TGTGCCAGCAGTGACCCTCCTCGACTATTCCCGCGCGTCCTTCAGCCCCAGCATTTT; CDR3 protein: CASSDPPRLFPRVLQPQHF
V gene: TRBV9; clone size: .; J gene: TRBJ1-1; D gene: TRBD1; CDR3 DNA: TGTGCCAGCAGCGTAGCGGACAGGGGGGGCACTGAAGCTTTCTTT; CDR3 protein: CASSVADRGGTEAFF
V gene: TRBV4-1; clone size: .; J gene: TRBJ1-2; D gene: TRBD1; CDR3 DNA: TGCGCCAGCAGCTTCCCGGACAGGGAAAACTATGGCTACACCTTC; CDR3 protein: CASSFPDRENYGYTF
V gene: TRBV12-5; clone size: .; J gene: TRBJ2-5; D gene: .; CDR3 DNA: TGTGCTAGTGGTTTGGTACTGGGGGCGACCCAGTACTTC; CDR3 protein: CASGLVLGATQYF
V gene: TRBV10-3; clone size: .; J gene: TRBJ1-5; D gene: TRBD1; CDR3 DNA: TGTGCCATCAGCATGACAGGGGGCGATCAGCCCCAGCATTTT; CDR3 protein: CAISMTGGDQPQHF
V gene: TRBV27; clone size: .; J gene: TRBJ2-7; D gene: .; CDR3 DNA: TGTGCCAGCAGTTCCCAGAAGACAGGAGGTTTCGACGAGCAGTACTTC; CDR3 protein: CASSSQKTGGFDEQYF
V gene: TRBV7-2; clone size: .; J gene: TRBJ1-5; D gene: TRBD1; CDR3 DNA: TGTGCCAGCAGCTTAGAGGGGACAGGTCATTATCAGCCCCAGCATTTT; CDR3 protein: CASSLEGTGHYQPQHF
V gene: TRBV2; clone size: .; J gene: TRBJ1-2; D gene: .; CDR3 DNA: TGTGCCAGCAGTGAACGGGAAGCCCCCTCCGACTATGGCTACACCTTC; CDR3 protein: CASSEREAPSDYGYTF
V gene: TRBV23-1; clone size: .; J gene: TRBJ2-1; D gene: TRBD2; CDR3 DNA: TGCGCCAGCAGTCAATCACAGGGGGGACTAGCGGGACCCTACAATGAGCAGTTCTTC; CDR3 protein: CASSQSQGGLAGPYNEQFF
V gene: TRBV28; clone size: few; J gene: TRBJ1-2; D gene: TRBD1; CDR3 DNA: TGTGCCAGCAGTGACCGGGACAGGGGGCGCGGTGGCTACACCTTC; CDR3 protein: CASSDRDRGRGGYTF
V gene: TRBV12-3/TRBV12-4; clone size: .; J gene: TRBJ1-6; D gene: .; CDR3 DNA: TGTGCCAGCAGCCCCGCTGAGTCACCCCTCCACTTT; CDR3 protein: CASSPAESPLHF
V gene: TRBV28; clone size: .; J gene: TRBJ2-5; D gene: .; CDR3 DNA: TGTGCCAGCAGTTTTGAGGGTCGGGAGACCCAGTACTTC; CDR3 protein: CASSFEGRETQYF
V gene: TRBV19; clone size: .; J gene: TRBJ2-1; D gene: .; CDR3 DNA: TGTGCCAGTAGCAGTCCTTACAATGAGCAGTTCTTC; CDR3 protein: CASSSPYNEQFF
V gene: TRBV5-5; clone size: .; J gene: TRBJ2-7; D gene: TRBD2; CDR3 DNA: TGTGCCAGCAGCTTACGCGGGAGGGCCCCGCTGATCTACGAGCAGTACTTC; CDR3 protein: CASSLRGRAPLIYEQYF
V gene: TRBV7-9; clone size: .; J gene: TRBJ1-2; D gene: TRBD1; CDR3 DNA: TGTGCCAGCAGCTTAGTATCGGCAGGGGGGTACTATGGCTACACCTTC; CDR3 protein: CASSLVSAGGYYGYTF
V gene: TRBV12-5; clone size: once; J gene: TRBJ2-3; D gene: TRBD1; CDR3 DNA: TGTGCTAGTGGGTGGACAGGGAAAGATACGCAGTATTTT; CDR3 protein: CASGWTGKDTQYF